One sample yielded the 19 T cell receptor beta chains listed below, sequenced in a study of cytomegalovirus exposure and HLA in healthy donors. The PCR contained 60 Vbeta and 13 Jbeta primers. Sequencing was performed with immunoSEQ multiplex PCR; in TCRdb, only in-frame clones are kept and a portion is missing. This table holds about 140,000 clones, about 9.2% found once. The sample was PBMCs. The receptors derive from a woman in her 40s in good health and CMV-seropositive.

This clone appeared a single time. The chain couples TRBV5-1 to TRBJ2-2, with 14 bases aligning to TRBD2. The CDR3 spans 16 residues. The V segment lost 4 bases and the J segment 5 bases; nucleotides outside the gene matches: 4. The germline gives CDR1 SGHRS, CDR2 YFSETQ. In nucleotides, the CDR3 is TGCGCCAGCAGCCCGGGACTAGCGGGGGTTACCGGGGAGCTGTTTTTT. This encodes CASSPGLAGVTGELFF.

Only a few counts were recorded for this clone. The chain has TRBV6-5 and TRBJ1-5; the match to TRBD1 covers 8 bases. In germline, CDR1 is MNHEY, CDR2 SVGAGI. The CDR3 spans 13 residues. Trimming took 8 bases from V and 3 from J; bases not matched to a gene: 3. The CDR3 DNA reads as TGTGCCAGCGGGGACAGGCCCAATCAGCCCCAGCATTTT. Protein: CASGDRPNQPQHF.

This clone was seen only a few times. Written as DNA, the CDR3 is TGTGCCAGCAGCTTGGAACAGGGGGTAACTAATGAAAAACTGTTTTTT. Protein sequence: CASSLEQGVTNEKLFF. This chain joins TRBV5-6 and TRBJ1-4, with 8 bases lining up with TRBD1. The CDR3 has 16 amino acids. Germline V lookup: CDR1 SGHDT, CDR2 YYEEEE. V was pared by 0 bases and J by 1 base, with 2 bases of the junction left unmatched. The entire variable domain, with the rest obtained from reference TRBV5-6 and TRBJ1-4, is as follows: DAGVTQSPTHLIKTRGQQVTLRCSPKSGHDTVSWYQQALGQGPQFIFQYYEEEERQRGNFPDRFSGHQFPNYSSELNVNALLLGDSALYLCASSLEQGVTNEKLFFGSGTQLSVL.

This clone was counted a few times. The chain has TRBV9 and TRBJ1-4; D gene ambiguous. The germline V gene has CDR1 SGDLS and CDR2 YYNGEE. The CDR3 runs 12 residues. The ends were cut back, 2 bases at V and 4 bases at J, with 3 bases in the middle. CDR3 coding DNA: TGTGCCAGCAGCGTCAATAATGAAAAACTGTTTTTT. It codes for CASSVNNEKLFF.

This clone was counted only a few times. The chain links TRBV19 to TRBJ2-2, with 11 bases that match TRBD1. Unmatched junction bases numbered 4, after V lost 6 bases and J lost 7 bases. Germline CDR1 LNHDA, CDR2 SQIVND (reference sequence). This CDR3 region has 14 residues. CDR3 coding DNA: TGTGCCAGTAGAGGACAGGGGGCGTTCGGGGAGCTGTTTTTT. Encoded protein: CASRGQGAFGELFF.

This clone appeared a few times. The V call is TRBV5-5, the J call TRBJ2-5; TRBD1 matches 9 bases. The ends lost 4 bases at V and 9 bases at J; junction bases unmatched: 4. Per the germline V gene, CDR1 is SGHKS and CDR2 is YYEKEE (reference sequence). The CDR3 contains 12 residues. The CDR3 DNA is TGTGCCAGCAGCCCGGGGACAGGGTCCCAGTACTTC. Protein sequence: CASSPGTGSQYF.

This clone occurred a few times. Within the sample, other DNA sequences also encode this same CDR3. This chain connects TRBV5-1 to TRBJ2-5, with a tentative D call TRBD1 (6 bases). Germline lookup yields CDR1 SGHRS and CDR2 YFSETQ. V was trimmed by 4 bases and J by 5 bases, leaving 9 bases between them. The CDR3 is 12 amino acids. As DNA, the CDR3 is TGCGCCAGCAGCCGCGACAGGGAGACCCAGTACTTC. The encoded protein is CASSRDRETQYF.

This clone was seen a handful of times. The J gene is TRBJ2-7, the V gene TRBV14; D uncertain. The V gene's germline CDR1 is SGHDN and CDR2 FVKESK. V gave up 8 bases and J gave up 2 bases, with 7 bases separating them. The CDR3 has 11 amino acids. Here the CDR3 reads CASSGAYEQYF. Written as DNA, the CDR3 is TGTGCCAGCTCGGGTGCCTACGAGCAGTACTTC.

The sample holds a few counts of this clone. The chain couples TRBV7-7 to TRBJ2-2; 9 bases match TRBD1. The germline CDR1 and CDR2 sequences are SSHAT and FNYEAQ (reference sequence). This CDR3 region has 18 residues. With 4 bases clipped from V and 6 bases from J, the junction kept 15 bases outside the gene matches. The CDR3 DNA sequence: TGTGCCAGCAGCTCATTCACACCGGGACAGGGAGGGGCCGGGGAGCTGTTTTTT. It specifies CASSSFTPGQGGAGELFF. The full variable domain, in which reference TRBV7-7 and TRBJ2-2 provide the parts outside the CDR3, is GAGVSQSPRYKVTKRGQDVTLRCDPISSHATLYWYQQALGQGPEFLTYFNYEAQPDKSGLPSDRFSAERPEGSISTLTIQRTEQRDSAMYRCASSSFTPGQGGAGELFFGEGSRLTVL.

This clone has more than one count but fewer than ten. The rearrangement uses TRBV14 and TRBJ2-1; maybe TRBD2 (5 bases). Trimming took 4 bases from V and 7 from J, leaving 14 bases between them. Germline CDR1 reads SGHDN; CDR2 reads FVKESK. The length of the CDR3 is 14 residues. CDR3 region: CASSPTGIWNEQFF. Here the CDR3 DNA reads TGTGCCAGCAGCCCCACGGGGATTTGGAATGAGCAGTTCTTC.

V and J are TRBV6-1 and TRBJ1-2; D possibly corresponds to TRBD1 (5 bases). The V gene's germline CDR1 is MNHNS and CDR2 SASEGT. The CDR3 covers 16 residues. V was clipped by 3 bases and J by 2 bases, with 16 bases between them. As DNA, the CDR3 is TGTGCCAGCAGTGAGACCGGGACTCGGGTAAACTATGGCTACACCTTC. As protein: CASSETGTRVNYGYTF.

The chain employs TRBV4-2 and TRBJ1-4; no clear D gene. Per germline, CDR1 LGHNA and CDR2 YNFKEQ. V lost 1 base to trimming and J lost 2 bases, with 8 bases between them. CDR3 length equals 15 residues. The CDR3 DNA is TGTGCCAGCAGCCAAGGGAGTGGGACTAATGAAAAACTGTTTTTT. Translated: CASSQGSGTNEKLFF.

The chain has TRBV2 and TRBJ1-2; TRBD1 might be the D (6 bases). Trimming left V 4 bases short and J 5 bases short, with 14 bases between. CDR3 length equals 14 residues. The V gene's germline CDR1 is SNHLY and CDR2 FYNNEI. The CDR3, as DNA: TGTGCCAGCAGTGCGACAGGTCCCAGGTATGGCTACACCTTC. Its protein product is CASSATGPRYGYTF.

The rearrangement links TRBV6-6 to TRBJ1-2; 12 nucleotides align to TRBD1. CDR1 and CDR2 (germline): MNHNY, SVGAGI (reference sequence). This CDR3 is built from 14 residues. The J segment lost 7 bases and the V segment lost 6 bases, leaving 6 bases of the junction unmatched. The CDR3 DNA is TGTGCCAGCAGCCGGGACAGGGGGCAAGGTGGCTACACCTTC. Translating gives CASSRDRGQGGYTF.

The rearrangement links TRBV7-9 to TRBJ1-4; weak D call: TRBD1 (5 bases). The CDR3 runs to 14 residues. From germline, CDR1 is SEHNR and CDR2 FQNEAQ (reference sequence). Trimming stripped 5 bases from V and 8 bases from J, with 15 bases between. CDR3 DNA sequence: TGTGCCAGCAGCGTCCGACAGTACGAAGAAAAACTGTTTTTT. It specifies CASSVRQYEEKLFF.

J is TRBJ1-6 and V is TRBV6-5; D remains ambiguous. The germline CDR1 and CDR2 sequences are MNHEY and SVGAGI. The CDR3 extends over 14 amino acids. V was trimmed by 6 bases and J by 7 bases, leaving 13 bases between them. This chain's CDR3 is CASRPEVLNSPLHF. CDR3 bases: TGTGCCAGCAGACCTGAGGTGCTAAATTCACCCCTCCACTTT.

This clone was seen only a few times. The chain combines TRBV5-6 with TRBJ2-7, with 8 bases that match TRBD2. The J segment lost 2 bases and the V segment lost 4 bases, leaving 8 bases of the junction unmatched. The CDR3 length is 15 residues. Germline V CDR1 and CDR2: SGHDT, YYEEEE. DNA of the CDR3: TGTGCCAGCAGCCCCCGGGGGGGGCGCCCCTACGAGCAGTACTTC. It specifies CASSPRGGRPYEQYF.

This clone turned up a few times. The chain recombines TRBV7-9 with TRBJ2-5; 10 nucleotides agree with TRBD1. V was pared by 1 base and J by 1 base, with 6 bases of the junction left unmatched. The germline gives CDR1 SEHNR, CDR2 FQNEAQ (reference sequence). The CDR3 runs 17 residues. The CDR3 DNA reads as TGTGCCAGCAGCTTAGGGACAGGGGGTCCCGGCCAAGAGACCCAGTACTTC. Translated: CASSLGTGGPGQETQYF.

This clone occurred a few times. CDR3 in DNA: TGTGCCAGCACCCTGGCTAGCGGGGGCACAGATACGCAGTATTTT. Its translation is CASTLASGGTDTQYF. This sequence joins TRBV6-6 and TRBJ2-3, with 9 nucleotides matching TRBD2. Germline V gene data show CDR1 as MNHNY and CDR2 as SVGAGI (reference sequence). CDR3 length: 15 amino acids. The junction had 6 bases not matched to a gene; V was cut back by 7 bases and J by 1 base.